The entry below describes one TCR beta chain. Its binding antigen is unknown. Base-call qualities are not available, and no considerably larger clone is one nucleotide away. The data derive from a study of long-term antiretroviral therapy in people with HIV (dated by TCRdb to 2021 to 2024). For context, the study as a whole: The earliest samples were collected about a decade before the 2015 WHO recommendation for immediate ART, when ART was typically delayed until CD4 counts fell. No cross-contamination during QIAcube processing was shown when test extractions of a monoclonal T-cell line were performed alongside fewer than 40 polyclonal samples. Among the 30 to 35 participants with HIV, fewer than twelve were female. A retrospective serial study tested whether changes in peripheral blood TRB repertoire composition and diversity were associated with ART initiation and durable HIV suppression. A total of under 250 cryopreserved PBMC samples were contributed to the cohort by 30 adults with confirmed HIV infection, with samples collected serially over a mean of 6 years (range 1-12). Overall study results and their limits: Because pre-ART samples had limited cell numbers, profiling was done on unsorted PBMC rather than on sorted CD4+ and CD8+ T cells. No data were available on ART adherence, viral resistance or therapy changes, limiting inferences about post-ART repertoire changes. Narrower CDR3 length ranges were observed in HIV repertoires than in controls, and an antigen-experienced repertoire with only a slight naive shift after ART was suggested by the network structure. Expanded TRB clones identified before ART initiation dominated the repertoire across all time points, though the dominance fluctuated and decreased in many PLHIV after ART. ART initiation was associated with a significant increase in TRB diversity, but diversity stayed significantly below transplant donor controls even after long-term ART. Because PBMC availability was limited, only the TCR beta chain was sequenced, with no alpha chain pairing. The samples span the years 2004 to 2017, and the ART regimens used at that time may not be as effective as current regimens.

The immunoSEQ hsTCRB v3.0 assay was used at survey level resolution for TRB variable region sequencing. A depth of roughly 40,000-50,000 T-cell genomes per sample was targeted for TRB sequencing. An Illumina MiSeq with a v3 150-cycle kit was used to sequence the pooled TRB libraries. Per the source publication's procedure: Repertoire analysis ran in R within a reproducible Nextflow workflow covering QC, data transformation and analysis. Custom analyses were implemented in LymphoSeq2, an R package for AIRR-Seq data exploration. A handful of samples that yielded fewer than 5000 total TRB sequences were excluded, so that approximately 200 HIV repertoires were analyzed. Among the roughly 190 retained HIV repertoires, 59 were collected before ART initiation and about 130 were collected after ART initiation. Repertoires were downsampled to 5000 TRB nucleotide sequences, with summary statistics averaged over 100 downsampling iterations. The analysis kept only TRB sequences whose CDR3 regions were at least seven amino acids long. Diversity was assessed using a clonality score derived from Shannon entropy and using the Gini coefficient. In the repertoire networks, any two of the top 5000 CDR3 amino acid sequences were connected whenever the two sequences differed by an edit distance of one. GLIPH2 predicted antigen specificity groups and MHC restriction for TRB CDR3 amino acid sequences. Known CMV, EBV, HIV or tissue antigen associations were flagged by matching CDR3 amino acid sequences against VDJdb and McPAS-TCR. Pre-ART, post-ART and control groups were compared with Wilcoxon signed-rank tests and Holm-Bonferroni correction. This is the immuneACCESS table as TCRdb keeps it, with only in-frame sequences that have V and J called. A part of the clones is gone; compared with another copy, unresolved V genes explain less than half, and the rest is unexplained. V, J and clone size were drawn from that table, and D and trimming were deduced from the DNA. This sample gives approximately 17,000 clones in total; 65% to 85% of them show up just once. Approximately 16% of the sample goes to the ten largest clones.

Including the terminal cysteine and phenylalanine, the CDR3 comprises 13 residues. Left in the record is the CDR3 DNA by itself, 39 bases read in frame from the first base. The germline V gene specifies SGHNT as CDR1 and YENEEA as CDR2. V sheds 0 bases and J sheds 12 bases, leaving 12 bases between their ends. To be included, a participant needed at least one PBMC sample from before ART initiation plus at least two post-ART samples. Every participant with HIV received treatment in the United States of America. Cryopreserved samples of about 0.95-11 million PBMC were thawed and washed before DNA extraction. At the time of the earliest PBMC sample, participants with HIV were aged between about 23 and 54 years. Each participant contributed PBMC samples from 1-4 timepoints before ART initiation and 2-8 timepoints after ART initiation, with a median of 7 samples. Serial HIV viral load, CD4+ T-cell count, ART history and demographic data were obtained for every participant. Genomic DNA was extracted from unsorted PBMC with a Qiagen kit on a QIAcube, processed in batches of 12 samples.

Specimen: unsorted PBMCs, collected roughly 2.4 years before starting antiretroviral therapy. This TCR came from a woman aged 45-59 years with HIV. The sequence joins TRBV11-3 to TRBJ2-1; the D region possibly corresponds to TRBD1 (5 bases align). The nucleotide sequence is given as TGTGCCAGCAGCTTAGATTTTAGTGGGGCGCAGTTCTTC. This gives the protein CASSLDFSGAQFF.